The subject of this entry is one T cell receptor (beta chain). The sample comes from a study of blood T cell repertoires in COVID-19. Overall study: Material from acute and convalescent COVID-19 was sourced from the United States, Italy and Spain. The analysed material was cDNA or gDNA that came from T cells, B-cell-depleted T cells, or PBMCs.

The table came from immunoSEQ multiplex PCR; TCRdb's copy has only in-frame clones and leaves some out. The profile shows about 240,000 clones, roughly 80% of them singletons. With 1 base removed from V and 0 bases from J, the gap between germline ends came to 13 bases. Germline lookup yields CDR1 SGHVS and CDR2 FQNEAQ. This CDR3 has 18 residues. Sequenced sample: peripheral blood. V and J are TRBV7-8 and TRBJ2-6; D unclear. This TCR was recovered from an elderly woman with acute or convalescent COVID-19. This chain's CDR3 is CASSLVGRPHSGANVLTF. CDR3 bases: TGTGCCAGCAGCTTAGTAGGCAGGCCACACTCTGGGGCCAACGTCCTGACTTTC.